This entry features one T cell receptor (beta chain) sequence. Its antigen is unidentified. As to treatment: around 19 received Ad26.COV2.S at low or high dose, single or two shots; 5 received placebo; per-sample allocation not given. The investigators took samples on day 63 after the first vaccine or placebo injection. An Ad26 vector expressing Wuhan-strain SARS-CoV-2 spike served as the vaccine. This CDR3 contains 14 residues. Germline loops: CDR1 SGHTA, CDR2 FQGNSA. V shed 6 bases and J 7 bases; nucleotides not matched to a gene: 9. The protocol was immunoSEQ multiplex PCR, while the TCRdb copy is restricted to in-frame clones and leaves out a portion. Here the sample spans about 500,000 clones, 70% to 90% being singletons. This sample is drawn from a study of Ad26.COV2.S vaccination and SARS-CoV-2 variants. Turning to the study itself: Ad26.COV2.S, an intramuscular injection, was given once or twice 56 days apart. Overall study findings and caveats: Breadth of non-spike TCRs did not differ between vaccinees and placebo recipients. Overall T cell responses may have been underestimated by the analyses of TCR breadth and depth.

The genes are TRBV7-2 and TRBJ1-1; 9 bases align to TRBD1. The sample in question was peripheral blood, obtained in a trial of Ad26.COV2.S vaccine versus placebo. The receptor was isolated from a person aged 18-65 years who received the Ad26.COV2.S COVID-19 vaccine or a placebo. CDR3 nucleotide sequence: TGTGCCAGCAGATCAGGACAGGGGATGGGTGAAGCTTTCTTT. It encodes CASRSGQGMGEAFF.